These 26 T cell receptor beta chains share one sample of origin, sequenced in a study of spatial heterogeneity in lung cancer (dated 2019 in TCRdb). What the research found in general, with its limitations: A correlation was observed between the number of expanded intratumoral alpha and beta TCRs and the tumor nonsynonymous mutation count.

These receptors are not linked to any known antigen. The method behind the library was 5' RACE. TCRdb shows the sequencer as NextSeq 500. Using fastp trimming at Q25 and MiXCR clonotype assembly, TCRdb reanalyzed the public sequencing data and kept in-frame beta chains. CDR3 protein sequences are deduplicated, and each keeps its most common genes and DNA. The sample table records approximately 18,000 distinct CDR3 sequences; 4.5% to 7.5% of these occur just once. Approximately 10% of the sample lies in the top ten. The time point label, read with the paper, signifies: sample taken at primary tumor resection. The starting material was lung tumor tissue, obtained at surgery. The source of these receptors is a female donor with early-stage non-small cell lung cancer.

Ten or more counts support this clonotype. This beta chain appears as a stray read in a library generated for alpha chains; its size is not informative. CDR3 region: CSARTTDYGYTF. The CDR3 coding sequence is TGCAGTGCCAGAACCACGGACTATGGCTACACCTTC. The chain is built from TRBV20-1 and TRBJ1-2; no firm D call. Germline values: CDR1 DFQATT, CDR2 SNEGSKA (reference sequence). The CDR3 runs 12 residues. V was pared by 6 bases and J by 3 bases, with 11 bases between.

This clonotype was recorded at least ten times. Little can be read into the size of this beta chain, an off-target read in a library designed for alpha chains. CDR3 in DNA: TGCAGTGCTACGGACAGATTCAATCAGCCCCAGCATTTT. Protein sequence: CSATDRFNQPQHF. The rearrangement links TRBV20-1 to TRBJ1-5, with a possible D match to TRBD1 (6 bases). Germline CDR1 DFQATT, CDR2 SNEGSKA (reference sequence). CDR3 length: 13 residues. The V and J ends lost 4 bases and 3 bases respectively, with 10 bases between them.

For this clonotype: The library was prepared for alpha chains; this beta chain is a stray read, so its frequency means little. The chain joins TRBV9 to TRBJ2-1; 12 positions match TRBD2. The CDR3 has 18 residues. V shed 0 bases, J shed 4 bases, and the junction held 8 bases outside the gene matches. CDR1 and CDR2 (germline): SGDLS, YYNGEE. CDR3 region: CASSVATLAGGLYNEQFF. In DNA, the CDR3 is TGTGCCAGCAGCGTAGCTACGCTAGCGGGAGGGTTATACAATGAGCAGTTCTTC.

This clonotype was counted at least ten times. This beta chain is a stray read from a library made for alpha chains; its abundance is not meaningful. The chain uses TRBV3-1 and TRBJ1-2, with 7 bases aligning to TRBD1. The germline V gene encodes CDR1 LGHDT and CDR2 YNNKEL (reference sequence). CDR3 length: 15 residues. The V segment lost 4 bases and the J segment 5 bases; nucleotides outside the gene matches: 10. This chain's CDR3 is CASSRSSSGGYGYTF. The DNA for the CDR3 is TGTGCCAGCAGCCGAAGCTCCTCAGGGGGTTATGGCTACACCTTC.

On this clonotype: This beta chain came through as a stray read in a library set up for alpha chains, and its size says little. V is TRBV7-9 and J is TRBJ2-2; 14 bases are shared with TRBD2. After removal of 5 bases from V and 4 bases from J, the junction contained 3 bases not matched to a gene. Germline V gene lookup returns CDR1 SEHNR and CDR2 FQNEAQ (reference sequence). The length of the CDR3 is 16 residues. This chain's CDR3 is CASSPGLAGGTGELFF. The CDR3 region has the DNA TGTGCCAGCAGCCCAGGACTAGCGGGAGGCACCGGGGAGCTGTTTTTT.

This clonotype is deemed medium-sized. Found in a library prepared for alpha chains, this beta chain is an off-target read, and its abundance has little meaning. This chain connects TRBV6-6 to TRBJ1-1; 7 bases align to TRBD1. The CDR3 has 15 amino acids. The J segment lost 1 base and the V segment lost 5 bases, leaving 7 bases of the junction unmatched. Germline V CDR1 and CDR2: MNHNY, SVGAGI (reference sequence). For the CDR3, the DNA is TGTGCCAGCAGTCTAACCGGGACAGCGAACACTGAAGCTTTCTTT. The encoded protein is CASSLTGTANTEAFF.

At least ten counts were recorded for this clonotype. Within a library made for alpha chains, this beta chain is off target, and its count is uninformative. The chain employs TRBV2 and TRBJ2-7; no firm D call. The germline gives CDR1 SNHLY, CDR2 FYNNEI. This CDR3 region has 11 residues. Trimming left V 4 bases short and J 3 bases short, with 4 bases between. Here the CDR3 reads CASSGNYEQYF. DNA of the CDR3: TGTGCCAGCAGTGGTAACTACGAGCAGTACTTC.

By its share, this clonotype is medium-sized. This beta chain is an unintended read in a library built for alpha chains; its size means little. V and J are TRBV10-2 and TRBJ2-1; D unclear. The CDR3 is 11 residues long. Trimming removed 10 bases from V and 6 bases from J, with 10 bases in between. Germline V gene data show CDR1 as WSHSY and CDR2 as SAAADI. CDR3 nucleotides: TGCGCCACCGCCTTCACCAATGAGCAGTTCTTC. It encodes CATAFTNEQFF.

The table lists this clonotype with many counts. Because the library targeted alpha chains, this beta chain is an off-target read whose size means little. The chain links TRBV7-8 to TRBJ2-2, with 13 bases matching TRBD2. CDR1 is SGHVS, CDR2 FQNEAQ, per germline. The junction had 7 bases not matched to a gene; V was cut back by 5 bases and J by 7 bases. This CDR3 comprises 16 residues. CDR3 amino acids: CASSRRGLAGLGELFF. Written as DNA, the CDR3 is TGTGCCAGCAGCCGCAGGGGACTAGCGGGACTCGGGGAGCTGTTTTTT.

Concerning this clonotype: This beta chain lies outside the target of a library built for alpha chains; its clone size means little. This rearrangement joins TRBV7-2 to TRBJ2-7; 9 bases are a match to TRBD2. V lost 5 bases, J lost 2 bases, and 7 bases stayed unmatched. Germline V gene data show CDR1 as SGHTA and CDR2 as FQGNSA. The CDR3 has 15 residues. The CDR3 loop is CASSPSGTSTYEQYF. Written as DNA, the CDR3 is TGTGCCAGCAGCCCCTCCGGGACTAGCACCTACGAGCAGTACTTC. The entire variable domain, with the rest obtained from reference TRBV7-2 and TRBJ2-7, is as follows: GAGVSQSPSNKVTEKGKDVELRCDPISGHTALYWYRQSLGQGLEFLIYFQGNSAPDKSGLPSDRFSAERTGGSVSTLTIQRTQQEDSAVYLCASSPSGTSTYEQYFGPGTRLTVT.

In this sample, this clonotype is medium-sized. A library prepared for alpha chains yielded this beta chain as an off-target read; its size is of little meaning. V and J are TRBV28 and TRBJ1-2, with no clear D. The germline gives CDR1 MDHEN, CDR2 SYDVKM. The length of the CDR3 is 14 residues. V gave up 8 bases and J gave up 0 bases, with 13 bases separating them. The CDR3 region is CASEGRPANYGYTF. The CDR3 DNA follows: TGTGCCAGCGAAGGACGGCCAGCTAACTATGGCTACACCTTC.

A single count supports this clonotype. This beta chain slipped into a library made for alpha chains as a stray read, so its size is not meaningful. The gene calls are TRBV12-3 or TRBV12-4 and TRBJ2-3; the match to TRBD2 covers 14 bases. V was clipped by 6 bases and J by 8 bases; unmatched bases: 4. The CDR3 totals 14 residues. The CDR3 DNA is TGTGCCAGCAGGACCGGGACTAGCGGGAGTACGCAGTATTTT. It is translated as CASRTGTSGSTQYF.

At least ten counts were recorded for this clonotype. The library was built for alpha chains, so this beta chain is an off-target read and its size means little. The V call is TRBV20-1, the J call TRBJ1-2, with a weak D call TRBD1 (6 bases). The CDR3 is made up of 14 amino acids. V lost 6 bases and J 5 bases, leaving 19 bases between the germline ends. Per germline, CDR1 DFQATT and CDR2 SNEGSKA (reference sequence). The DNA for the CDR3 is TGCAGTGCCGATCGGGGGCAGGGCCATTATGGCTACACCTTC. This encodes CSADRGQGHYGYTF.

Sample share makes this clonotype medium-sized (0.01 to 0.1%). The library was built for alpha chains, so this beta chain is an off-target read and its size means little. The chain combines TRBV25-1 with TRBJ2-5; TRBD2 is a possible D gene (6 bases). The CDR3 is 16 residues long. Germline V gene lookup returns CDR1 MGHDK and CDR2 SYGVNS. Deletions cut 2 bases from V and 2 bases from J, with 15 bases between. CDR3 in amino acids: CASSELGGSEQETQYF. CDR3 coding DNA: TGTGCCAGCAGTGAACTCGGGGGTTCGGAGCAAGAGACCCAGTACTTC. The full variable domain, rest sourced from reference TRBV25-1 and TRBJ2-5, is EADIYQTPRYLVIGTGKKITLECSQTMGHDKMYWYQQDPGMELHLIHYSYGVNSTEKGDLSSESTVSRIRTEHFPLTLESARPSHTSQYLCASSELGGSEQETQYFGPGTRLLVL.

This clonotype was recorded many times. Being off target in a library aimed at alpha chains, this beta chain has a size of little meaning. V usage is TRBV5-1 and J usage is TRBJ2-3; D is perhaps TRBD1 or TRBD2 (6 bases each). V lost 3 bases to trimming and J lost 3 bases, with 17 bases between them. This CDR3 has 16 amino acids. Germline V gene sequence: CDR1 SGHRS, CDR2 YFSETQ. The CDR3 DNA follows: TGCGCCAGCAGCTCGACCGGGGGCAGGGGAACAGATACGCAGTATTTT. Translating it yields CASSSTGGRGTDTQYF. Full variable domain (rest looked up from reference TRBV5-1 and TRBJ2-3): KAGVTQTPRYLIKTRGQQVTLSCSPISGHRSVSWYQQTPGQGLQFLFEYFSETQRNKGNFPGRFSGRQFSNSRSEMNVSTLELGDSALYLCASSSTGGRGTDTQYFGPGTRLTVL.

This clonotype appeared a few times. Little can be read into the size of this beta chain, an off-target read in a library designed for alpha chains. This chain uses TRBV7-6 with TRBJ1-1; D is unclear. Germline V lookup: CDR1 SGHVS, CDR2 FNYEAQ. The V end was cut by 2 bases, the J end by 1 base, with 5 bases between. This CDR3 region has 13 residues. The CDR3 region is CASSLWQNTEAFF. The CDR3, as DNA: TGTGCCAGCAGCTTATGGCAGAACACTGAAGCTTTCTTT.

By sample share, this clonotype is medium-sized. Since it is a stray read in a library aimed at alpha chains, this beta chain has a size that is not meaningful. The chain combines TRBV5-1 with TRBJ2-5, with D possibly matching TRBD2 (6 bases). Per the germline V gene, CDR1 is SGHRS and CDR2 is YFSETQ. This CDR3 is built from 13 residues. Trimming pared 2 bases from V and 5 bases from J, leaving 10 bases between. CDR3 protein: CASSFGGLETQYF. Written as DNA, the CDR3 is TGCGCCAGCAGCTTCGGGGGACTGGAGACCCAGTACTTC.

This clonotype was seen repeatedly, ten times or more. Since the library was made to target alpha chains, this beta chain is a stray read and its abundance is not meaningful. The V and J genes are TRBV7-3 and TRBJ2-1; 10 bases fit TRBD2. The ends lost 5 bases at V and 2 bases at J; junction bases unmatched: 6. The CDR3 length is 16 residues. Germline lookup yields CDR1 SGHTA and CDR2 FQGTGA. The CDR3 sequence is CASSPGLAGAYNEQFF. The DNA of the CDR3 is TGTGCCAGCAGCCCGGGGCTAGCGGGGGCCTACAATGAGCAGTTCTTC.

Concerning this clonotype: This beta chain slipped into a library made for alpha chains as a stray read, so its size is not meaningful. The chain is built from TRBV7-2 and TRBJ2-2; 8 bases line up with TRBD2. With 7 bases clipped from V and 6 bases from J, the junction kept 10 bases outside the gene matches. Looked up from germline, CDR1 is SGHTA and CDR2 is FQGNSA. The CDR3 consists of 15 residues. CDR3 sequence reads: CASTRGLEYAGELFF. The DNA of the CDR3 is TGTGCCAGCACCCGGGGACTAGAGTATGCCGGGGAGCTGTTTTTT.

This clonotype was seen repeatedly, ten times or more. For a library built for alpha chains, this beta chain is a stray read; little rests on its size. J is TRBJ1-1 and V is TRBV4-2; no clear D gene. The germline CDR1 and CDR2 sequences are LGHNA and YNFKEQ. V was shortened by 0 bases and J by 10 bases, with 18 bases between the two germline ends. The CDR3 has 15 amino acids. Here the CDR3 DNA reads TGTGCCAGCAGCCAAGACAGTTGGATAGTGAATGGAGCTTTCTTT. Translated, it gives CASSQDSWIVNGAFF.

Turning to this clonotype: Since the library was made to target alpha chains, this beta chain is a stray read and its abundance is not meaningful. The CDR3 nucleotides are TGTGCCAGCAGTTGGGGGACGTCATCCTACGAGCAGTACTTC. It specifies CASSWGTSSYEQYF. The genes are TRBV12-3 or TRBV12-4 and TRBJ2-7; D may be TRBD1 or TRBD2 (5 bases each). CDR3 length: 14 residues. V was trimmed by 4 bases and J by 1 base, leaving 11 bases between them.

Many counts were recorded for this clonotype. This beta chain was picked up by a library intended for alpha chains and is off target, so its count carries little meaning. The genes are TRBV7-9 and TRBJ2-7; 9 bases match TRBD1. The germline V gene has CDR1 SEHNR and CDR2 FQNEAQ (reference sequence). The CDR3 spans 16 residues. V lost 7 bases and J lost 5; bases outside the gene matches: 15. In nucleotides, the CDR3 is TGTGCCAGCACAAGTCGAGACCGGGACAGGGACCACGAGCAGTACTTC. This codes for CASTSRDRDRDHEQYF.

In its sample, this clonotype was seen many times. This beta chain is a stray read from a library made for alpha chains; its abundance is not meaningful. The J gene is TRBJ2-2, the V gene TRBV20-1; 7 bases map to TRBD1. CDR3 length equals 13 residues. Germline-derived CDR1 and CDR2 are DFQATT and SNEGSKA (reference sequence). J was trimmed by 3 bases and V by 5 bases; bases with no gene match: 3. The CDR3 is CSAYRGYTGELFF. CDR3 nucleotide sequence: TGCAGTGCTTACAGGGGTTACACCGGGGAGCTGTTTTTT.

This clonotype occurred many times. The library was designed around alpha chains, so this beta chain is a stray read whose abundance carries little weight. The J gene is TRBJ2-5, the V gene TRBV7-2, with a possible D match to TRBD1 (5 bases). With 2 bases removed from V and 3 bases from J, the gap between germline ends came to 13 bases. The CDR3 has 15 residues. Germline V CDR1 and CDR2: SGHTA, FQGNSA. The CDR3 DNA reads TGTGCCAGCAGCTTATATGGGGCCAAGGAAGAGACCCAGTACTTC. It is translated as CASSLYGAKEETQYF.

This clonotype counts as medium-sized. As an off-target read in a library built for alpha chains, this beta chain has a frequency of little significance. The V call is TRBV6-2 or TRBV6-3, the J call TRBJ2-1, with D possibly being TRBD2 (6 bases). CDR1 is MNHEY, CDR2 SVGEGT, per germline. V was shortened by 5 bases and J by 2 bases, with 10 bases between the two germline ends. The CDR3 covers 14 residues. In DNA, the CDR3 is TGTGCCAGCAGTCTAGCGCCAGCCTACAATGAGCAGTTCTTC. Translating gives CASSLAPAYNEQFF.

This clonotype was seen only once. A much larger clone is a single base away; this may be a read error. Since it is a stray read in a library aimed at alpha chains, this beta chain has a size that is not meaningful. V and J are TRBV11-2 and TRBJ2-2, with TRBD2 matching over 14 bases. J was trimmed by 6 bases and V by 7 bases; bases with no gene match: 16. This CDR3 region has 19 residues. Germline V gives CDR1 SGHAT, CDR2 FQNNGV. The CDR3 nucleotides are TGTGCCAGCATCCGTGGCCTGGGACTAGCGGGAGTCCAACCCGGGGAGCTGTTTTTT. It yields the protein CASIRGLGLAGVQPGELFF.